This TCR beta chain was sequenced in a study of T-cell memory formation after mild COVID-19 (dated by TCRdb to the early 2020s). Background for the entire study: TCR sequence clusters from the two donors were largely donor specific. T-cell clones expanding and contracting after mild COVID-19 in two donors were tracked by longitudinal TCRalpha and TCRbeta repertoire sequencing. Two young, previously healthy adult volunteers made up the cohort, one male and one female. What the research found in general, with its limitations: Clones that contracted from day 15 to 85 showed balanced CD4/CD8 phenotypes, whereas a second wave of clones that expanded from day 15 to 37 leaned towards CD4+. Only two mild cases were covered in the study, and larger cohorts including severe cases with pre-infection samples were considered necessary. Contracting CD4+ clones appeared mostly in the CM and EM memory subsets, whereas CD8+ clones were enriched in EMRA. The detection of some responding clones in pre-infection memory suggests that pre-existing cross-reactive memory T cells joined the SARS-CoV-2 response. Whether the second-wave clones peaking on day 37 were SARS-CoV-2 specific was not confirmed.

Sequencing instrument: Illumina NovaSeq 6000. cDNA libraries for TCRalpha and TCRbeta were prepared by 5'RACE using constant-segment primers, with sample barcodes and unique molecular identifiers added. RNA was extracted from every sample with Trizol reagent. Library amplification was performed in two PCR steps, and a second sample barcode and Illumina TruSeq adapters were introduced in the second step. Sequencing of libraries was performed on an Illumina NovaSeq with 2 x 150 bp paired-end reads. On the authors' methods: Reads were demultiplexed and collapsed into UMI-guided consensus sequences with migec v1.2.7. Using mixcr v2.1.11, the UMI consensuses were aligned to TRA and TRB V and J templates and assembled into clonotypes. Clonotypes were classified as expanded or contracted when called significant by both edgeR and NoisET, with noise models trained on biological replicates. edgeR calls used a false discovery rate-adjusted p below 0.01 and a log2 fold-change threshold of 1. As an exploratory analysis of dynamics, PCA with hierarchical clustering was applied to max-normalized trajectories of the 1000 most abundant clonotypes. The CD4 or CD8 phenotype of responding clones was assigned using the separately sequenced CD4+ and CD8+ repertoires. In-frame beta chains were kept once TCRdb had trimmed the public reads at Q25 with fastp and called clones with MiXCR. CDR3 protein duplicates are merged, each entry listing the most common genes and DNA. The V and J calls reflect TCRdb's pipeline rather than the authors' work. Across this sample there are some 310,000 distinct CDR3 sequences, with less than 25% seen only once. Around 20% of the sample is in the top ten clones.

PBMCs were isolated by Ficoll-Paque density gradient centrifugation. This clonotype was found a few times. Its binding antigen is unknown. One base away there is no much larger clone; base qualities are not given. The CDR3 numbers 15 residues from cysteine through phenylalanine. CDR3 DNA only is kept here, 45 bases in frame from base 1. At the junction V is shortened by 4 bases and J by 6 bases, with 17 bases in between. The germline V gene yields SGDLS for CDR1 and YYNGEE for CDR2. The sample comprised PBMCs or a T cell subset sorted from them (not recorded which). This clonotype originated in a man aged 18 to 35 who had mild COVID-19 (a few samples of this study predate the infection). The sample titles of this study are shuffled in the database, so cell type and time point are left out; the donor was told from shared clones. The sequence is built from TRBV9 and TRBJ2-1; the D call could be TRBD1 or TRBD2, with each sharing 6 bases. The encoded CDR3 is CASSPVAGEVNEQFF. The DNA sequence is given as TGTGCCAGCAGCCCCGTGGCAGGGGAGGTCAATGAGCAGTTCTTC. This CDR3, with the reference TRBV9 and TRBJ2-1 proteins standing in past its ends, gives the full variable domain DSGVTQTPKHLITATGQRVTLRCSPRSGDLSVYWYQQSLDQGLQFLIQYYNGEERAKGNILERFSAQQFPDLHSELNLSSLELGDSALYFCASSPVAGEVNEQFFGPGTRLTVL.